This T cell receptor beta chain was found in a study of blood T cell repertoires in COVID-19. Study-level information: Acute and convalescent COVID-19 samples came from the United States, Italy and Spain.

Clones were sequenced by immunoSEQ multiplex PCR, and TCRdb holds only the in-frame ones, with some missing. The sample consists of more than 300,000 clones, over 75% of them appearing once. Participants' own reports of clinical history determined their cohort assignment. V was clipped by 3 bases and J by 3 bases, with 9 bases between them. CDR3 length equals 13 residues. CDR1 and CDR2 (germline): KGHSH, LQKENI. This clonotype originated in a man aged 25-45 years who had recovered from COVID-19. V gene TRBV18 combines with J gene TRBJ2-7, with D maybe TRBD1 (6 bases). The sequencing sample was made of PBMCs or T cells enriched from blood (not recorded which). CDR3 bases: TGTGCCAGCTCACCCCGGGACAACTACGAGCAGTACTTC. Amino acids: CASSPRDNYEQYF. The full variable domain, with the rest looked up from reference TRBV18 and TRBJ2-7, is NAGVMQNPRHLVRRRGQEARLRCSPMKGHSHVYWYRQLPEEGLKFMVYLQKENIIDESGMPKERFSAEFPKEGPSILRIQQVVRGDSAAYFCASSPRDNYEQYFGPGTRLTVT.